These 30 T cell receptor beta chains share one sample of origin, sequenced in a study of blood T cell repertoires in COVID-19. The assay was immunoSEQ multiplex PCR, and TCRdb's table has in-frame clones only and misses some. Here the sample spans around 300,000 clones, around 90% being singletons. Sample: peripheral blood. Every receptor here comes from a man aged 45-60 years with active or convalescent COVID-19.

The V and J genes are TRBV18 and TRBJ1-1; TRBD1 is a possible D gene (5 bases). The CDR3 is 12 amino acids. The germline V gene encodes CDR1 KGHSH and CDR2 LQKENI. V lost 0 bases, J lost 7 bases, and 6 bases lay in between. CDR3 nucleotide sequence: TGTGCCAGCTCACCACCGGGACTTGAAGCTTTCTTT. Encoded protein: CASSPPGLEAFF.

The chain has TRBV27 and TRBJ2-3; 14 bases fit TRBD2. The V gene end was trimmed by 5 bases and the J gene end by 1 base; junction bases not matched to a gene: 11. The CDR3 extends over 19 amino acids. Germline CDR1 is MNHEY and CDR2 is SMNVEV (reference sequence). CDR3: CASSLVGTSGRWGTDTQYF. The CDR3 nucleotides are TGTGCCAGCAGTCTAGTAGGGACTAGCGGGAGATGGGGCACAGATACGCAGTATTTT.

J is TRBJ2-7 and V is TRBV27; 8 bases fit TRBD2. J lost 5 bases, V lost 4 bases, and 4 bases had no gene match. CDR3 length: 13 residues. The germline CDR1 and CDR2 sequences are MNHEY and SMNVEV (reference sequence). CDR3 sequence (DNA): TGTGCCAGCAGTTCGCGGGGGGCAAACGAGCAGTACTTC. Amino acids: CASSSRGANEQYF.

The chain couples TRBV2 to TRBJ1-5; D ambiguous. Germline-derived CDR1 and CDR2 are SNHLY and FYNNEI. The CDR3 consists of 15 residues. The ends were cut back, 6 bases at V and 0 bases at J, with 12 bases in the middle. CDR3: CASRSGDYSNQPQHF. In DNA form, the CDR3 reads TGTGCCAGCAGGTCCGGGGATTATAGCAATCAGCCCCAGCATTTT.

The V call is TRBV19, the J call TRBJ1-1; D call uncertain. The CDR3 runs to 12 residues. Germline CDR1 LNHDA, CDR2 SQIVND (reference sequence). V dropped 6 bases and J dropped 1 base, with 6 bases sitting between them. CDR3 sequence: CASSYRNTEAFF. Written as DNA, the CDR3 is TGTGCCAGTAGCTACAGGAACACTGAAGCTTTCTTT. The full variable domain, completed using reference TRBV19 and TRBJ1-1, is DGGITQSPKYLFRKEGQNVTLSCEQNLNHDAMYWYRQDPGQGLRLIYYSQIVNDFQKGDIAEGYSVSREKKESFPLTVTSAQKNPTAFYLCASSYRNTEAFFGQGTRLTVV.

This clone was counted a single time. The chain is built from TRBV11-2 and TRBJ2-5; 10 bases line up with TRBD1. Germline assignment: CDR1 SGHAT and CDR2 FQNNGV. V lost 5 bases, J lost 4 bases, and 16 bases stayed unmatched. There are 18 residues in the CDR3. CDR3 nucleotide sequence: TGTGCCAGCAGCCACCCGGGACAGGGGAATCGATTCGGAGAGACCCAGTACTTC. Encoded protein: CASSHPGQGNRFGETQYF. Supplemented by reference TRBV11-2 and TRBJ2-5, the full variable domain reads EAGVAQSPRYKIIEKRQSVAFWCNPISGHATLYWYQQILGQGPKLLIQFQNNGVVDDSQLPKDRFSAERLKGVDSTLKIQPAKLEDSAVYLCASSHPGQGNRFGETQYFGPGTRLLVL.

The chain uses TRBV24-1 and TRBJ2-3; 9 bases match TRBD1. Germline V gene data show CDR1 as KGHDR and CDR2 as SFDVKD. There are 15 residues in the CDR3. The V and J ends lost 8 bases and 4 bases, in that order; junction bases with no gene match: 9. The CDR3 loop is CATNPGTGRADTQYF. CDR3 nucleotide sequence: TGTGCCACCAACCCTGGGACAGGGAGGGCAGATACGCAGTATTTT.

The chain combines TRBV7-2 with TRBJ1-3; no clear D gene. V lost 3 bases and J 0 bases, leaving 9 bases between the germline ends. The CDR3 has 15 residues. Germline V lookup: CDR1 SGHTA, CDR2 FQGNSA. The CDR3 is CASSFGDFSGNTIYF. CDR3 coding DNA: TGTGCCAGCAGCTTCGGCGACTTCTCTGGAAACACCATATATTTT.

The chain couples TRBV29-1 to TRBJ1-4, with D possibly TRBD1 on 5 matching bases. CDR3 length: 16 amino acids. Germline CDR1 SQVTM, CDR2 ANQGSEA. V lost 6 bases and J lost 3, with 20 bases in between. CDR3: CSVSGGVGLPNEKLFF. The CDR3 DNA follows: TGCAGCGTGTCCGGGGGGGTCGGTTTGCCTAATGAAAAACTGTTTTTT.

The sample holds one count of this clone. V usage is TRBV18 and J usage is TRBJ2-1, with 8 bases that match TRBD1. The ends lost 1 base at V and 6 bases at J; junction bases unmatched: 8. CDR1 and CDR2 (germline): KGHSH, LQKENI. This CDR3 spans 16 amino acids. The CDR3 region is CASSPLSGQGFNEQFF. The DNA of the CDR3 is TGTGCCAGCTCACCACTGTCCGGACAGGGCTTCAATGAGCAGTTCTTC.

This chain uses TRBV11-2 with TRBJ2-5; 8 bases align to TRBD2. The germline V gene encodes CDR1 SGHAT and CDR2 FQNNGV. J gave up 3 bases and V 8 bases, and 11 bases lay outside the gene matches. The CDR3 has 15 amino acids. The CDR3 region has the DNA TGTGCCAGCTCCGCCACTAGCGGAAGTAAAGAGACCCAGTACTTC. The encoded protein is CASSATSGSKETQYF. Based on the CDR3 plus reference TRBV11-2 and TRBJ2-5, the full variable domain is EAGVAQSPRYKIIEKRQSVAFWCNPISGHATLYWYQQILGQGPKLLIQFQNNGVVDDSQLPKDRFSAERLKGVDSTLKIQPAKLEDSAVYLCASSATSGSKETQYFGPGTRLLVL.

This clone was observed a few times. The chain has TRBV2 and TRBJ1-6; D is uncertain. V shed 5 bases and J shed 7 bases, with 3 bases lying between them. This CDR3 has 11 amino acids. Germline assignment: CDR1 SNHLY and CDR2 FYNNEI. The CDR3 coding sequence is TGTGCCAGCAGTCTAAATTCACCCCTCCACTTT. Translated, it gives CASSLNSPLHF.

The rearrangement uses TRBV29-1 and TRBJ1-1; TRBD1 is a possible D gene (5 bases). Germline loops: CDR1 SQVTM, CDR2 ANQGSEA. The CDR3 runs 12 residues. Between the trimmed V and J ends, which lost 8 bases and 4 bases, there was a span of 14 bases. CDR3 coding DNA: TGCAGCTGCCGGGGGTTTGTCACTGAAGCTTTCTTT. It specifies CSCRGFVTEAFF.

The gene calls are TRBV5-1 and TRBJ2-1; no definite D call. The ends were cut back, 4 bases at V and 8 bases at J, with 10 bases in the middle. CDR1 is SGHRS, CDR2 YFSETQ, per germline. CDR3 length equals 12 residues. CDR3 DNA sequence: TGCGCCAGCAGCCCACTCTTTGATGAGCAGTTCTTC. Its translation is CASSPLFDEQFF.

V is TRBV7-3 and J is TRBJ2-1; 11 nucleotides align to TRBD2. The CDR3 runs to 15 residues. Per the germline V gene, CDR1 is SGHTA and CDR2 is FQGTGA. V was pared by 5 bases and J by 9 bases, with 9 bases of the junction left unmatched. The DNA for the CDR3 is TGTGCCAGCAGCCTACTAGCGGGGGACTTGAGTGAGCAGTTCTTC. Encoded protein: CASSLLAGDLSEQFF.

CDR3 DNA sequence: TGTGCCAGCAGCCGCCGCCAGGGAGGTGGGGAAAAACTGTTTTTT. This translates into CASSRRQGGGEKLFF. The chain uses TRBV5-8 and TRBJ1-4; possible D gene TRBD1, 5 bases. The V gene lost 4 bases and the J gene lost 8 bases, with 18 bases spanning the gap. CDR3 length: 15 amino acids. Germline-derived CDR1 and CDR2 are SGHTS and YDEGEE.

The chain uses TRBV28 and TRBJ2-7, with 10 bases identical to TRBD1. CDR1 and CDR2 from the germline V gene are MDHEN and SYDVKM. Trimming took 6 bases from V and 3 from J; bases not matched to a gene: 2. The CDR3 covers 13 residues. The CDR3: CASSWDRGYEQYF. In nucleotides, the CDR3 is TGTGCCAGCAGCTGGGACAGGGGCTACGAGCAGTACTTC.

The rearrangement joins TRBV2 to TRBJ2-7, with 7 bases lining up with TRBD1. The CDR3 is made up of 15 amino acids. Germline V gene sequence: CDR1 SNHLY, CDR2 FYNNEI. The J segment lost 0 bases and the V segment lost 6 bases, leaving 8 bases of the junction unmatched. CDR3 in amino acids: CASSPDRASSYEQYF. CDR3 sequence (DNA): TGTGCCAGCAGCCCCGACAGGGCGAGCTCCTACGAGCAGTACTTC.

This chain links TRBV2 with TRBJ1-6, with TRBD1 identical over 9 bases. Trimming at V came to 6 bases and at J to 9 bases, leaving 9 bases not matched to a gene. The CDR3 consists of 15 residues. The germline gives CDR1 SNHLY, CDR2 FYNNEI. DNA for the CDR3: TGTGCCAGCAGCTCTGGACAGGGGTCTAGTTCACCCCTCCACTTT. It yields the protein CASSSGQGSSSPLHF.

V usage is TRBV10-2 and J usage is TRBJ2-3; tentatively, D is TRBD2 (5 bases). Trimming took 6 bases from V and 6 from J, leaving 16 bases between them. In germline, CDR1 is WSHSY, CDR2 SAAADI. The CDR3 totals 14 residues. CDR3 in amino acids: CASRGDKAHDTQYF. The CDR3 DNA reads TGCGCCAGCAGGGGAGACAAAGCCCACGATACGCAGTATTTT.

Note on this clone: One end of the junction does not line up with germline, which may come from a read error. The chain recombines TRBV27 with TRBJ2-3; 12 bases match TRBD2. There are 17 residues in the CDR3. Germline CDR1 is MNHEY and CDR2 is SMNVEV (reference sequence). The CDR3 bases are TGTGCCAGCAGATTATTCTCTAGCGGGGGGGCAAGAGATACGCAGTATTTT. Translating it yields CASRLFSSGGARDTQYF.

The rearrangement links TRBV28 to TRBJ1-5; a weak D match, TRBD1 (5 bases). The germline V gene has CDR1 MDHEN and CDR2 SYDVKM. The CDR3 contains 12 residues. V lost 11 bases and J 3 bases, leaving 11 bases between the germline ends. CDR3 in DNA: TGTGCCGTCGCGGGGCTCAATCAGCCCCAGCATTTT. This encodes CAVAGLNQPQHF.

The chain recombines TRBV24-1 with TRBJ2-5; 7 bases are shared with TRBD1. This CDR3 is built from 16 residues. Germline CDR1 reads KGHDR; CDR2 reads SFDVKD. Trimming cost V 4 bases and J 3 bases; bases outside gene matches: 10. The CDR3 sequence: CATSESRGTAKETQYF. The CDR3, as DNA: TGTGCCACCAGTGAAAGCCGAGGGACAGCCAAAGAGACCCAGTACTTC.

The chain uses TRBV28 and TRBJ2-1, with TRBD1 matching 9 bases. The germline gives CDR1 MDHEN, CDR2 SYDVKM. This CDR3 spans 16 amino acids. The V segment lost 6 bases and the J segment 7 bases; nucleotides outside the gene matches: 13. CDR3 coding DNA: TGTGCCAGCAGCGCTAGATCCGGGACAGGGAGGAATGAGCAGTTCTTC. Translating it yields CASSARSGTGRNEQFF.

Notes on this clone: One end of the junction varies from germline; a read error may be responsible. The chain uses TRBV7-2 and TRBJ1-5; D unclear. This CDR3 has 15 amino acids. CDR1 SGHTA and CDR2 FQGNSA come from the germline V gene. CDR3: CASSLAANSNQPQHF. In DNA, the CDR3 is TGTGCCAGCAGCCTAGCGGCAAATAGCAATCAGCCCCAGCATTTT. The entire variable domain, with the rest obtained from reference TRBV7-2 and TRBJ1-5, is as follows: GAGVSQSPSNKVTEKGKDVELRCDPISGHTALYWYRQSLGQGLEFLIYFQGNSAPDKSGLPSDRFSAERTGGSVSTLTIQRTQQEDSAVYLCASSLAANSNQPQHFGDGTRLSIL.

V and J are TRBV5-1 and TRBJ2-7; TRBD1 matches 9 bases. Germline lookup yields CDR1 SGHRS and CDR2 YFSETQ. V lost 1 base, J lost 5 bases, and 7 bases stayed unmatched. The CDR3 sequence is 15 residues long. CDR3 bases: TGCGCCAGCAGCTTGCCACAGGGGGCTGTTGACGAGCAGTACTTC. Protein: CASSLPQGAVDEQYF.

This rearrangement joins TRBV2 to TRBJ2-7; TRBD1 matches at 7 bases. The germline V gene has CDR1 SNHLY and CDR2 FYNNEI. This CDR3 region has 14 residues. V was clipped by 8 bases and J by 2 bases; unmatched bases: 9. The CDR3 sequence: CASQQGPVTYEQYF. The CDR3 region has the DNA TGTGCCAGCCAACAGGGGCCCGTCACCTACGAGCAGTACTTC.

The rearrangement links TRBV7-2 to TRBJ1-2, with D tentatively TRBD1 (6 bases). The V end lost 4 bases, the J end lost 8 bases, and 17 bases lay between the germline ends. Germline V lookup: CDR1 SGHTA, CDR2 FQGNSA. The CDR3 length is 14 residues. The CDR3 here is CASSSLPGGHGYTF. CDR3 coding DNA: TGTGCCAGCAGCTCTCTTCCCGGGGGGCACGGCTACACCTTC. Based on the CDR3 plus reference TRBV7-2 and TRBJ1-2, the full variable domain is GAGVSQSPSNKVTEKGKDVELRCDPISGHTALYWYRQSLGQGLEFLIYFQGNSAPDKSGLPSDRFSAERTGGSVSTLTIQRTQQEDSAVYLCASSSLPGGHGYTFGSGTRLTVV.

V usage is TRBV6-5 and J usage is TRBJ1-4, with D unclear. The CDR3 has 15 residues. Trimming cost V 0 bases and J 2 bases, with 7 bases left between them. Germline-derived CDR1 and CDR2 are MNHEY and SVGAGI. CDR3 coding DNA: TGTGCCAGCAGTTACTCCCGGACTACTAATGAAAAACTGTTTTTT. It translates to CASSYSRTTNEKLFF.

The chain links TRBV24-1 to TRBJ2-3; a weak D match, TRBD2 (7 bases). Trimming shortened V by 7 bases and J by 0 bases, and 13 bases separated the two germline ends. The CDR3 is made up of 15 amino acids. Per germline, CDR1 KGHDR and CDR2 SFDVKD. The DNA for the CDR3 is TGTGCCACCAGCTGGGGGGGCAGTAGCACAGATACGCAGTATTTT. Translation: CATSWGGSSTDTQYF.